One and the same sample provided the 25 T cell receptor beta chains below, sequenced in a study of blood T cell repertoires in COVID-19. The repertoire was sequenced with immunoSEQ multiplex PCR; TCRdb's copy has only in-frame clones and lacks some. The data contain about 380,000 clones, approximately 80% of them singletons. Sequenced input: peripheral blood. Receptor source: a human donor with acute or convalescent COVID-19. The donor label of this sample is uncertain.

The chain carries TRBV7-6 and TRBJ2-2; TRBD2 matches at 11 bases. The CDR3 extends over 19 amino acids. CDR1 SGHVS and CDR2 FNYEAQ come from the germline V gene. J lost 2 bases, V lost 4 bases, and 12 bases had no gene match. The CDR3 loop reads CASSSTLLSGGENTGELFF. The CDR3 coding sequence is TGTGCCAGCAGCTCGACCCTCCTTAGCGGGGGGGAAAACACCGGGGAGCTGTTTTTT.

In this sample, this clone turned up a few times. The V call is TRBV7-2, the J call TRBJ1-6, with 7 bases aligning to TRBD1. The CDR3 is 17 amino acids. Germline V gene data show CDR1 as SGHTA and CDR2 as FQGNSA. The V gene end was trimmed by 1 base and the J gene end by 7 bases; junction bases not matched to a gene: 10. CDR3 sequence (DNA): TGTGCCAGCAGCTTAGGGGAGACAGGGAGTCGGAATTCACCCCTCCACTTT. Its protein is CASSLGETGSRNSPLHF.

Worth noting for this clone: The same CDR3 arises from other DNA sequences in this sample as well. V is TRBV15 and J is TRBJ2-7; possibly TRBD2 for D (6 bases). Trimming took 1 base from V and 0 from J, leaving 10 bases between them. The germline V gene has CDR1 LNHNV and CDR2 YYDKDF (reference sequence). The CDR3 is 15 residues long. The CDR3, as DNA: TGTGCCACCAGCAGAGGGGGAGGAAGCTCCTACGAGCAGTACTTC. Its protein product is CATSRGGGSSYEQYF. The whole variable domain, filled in from reference TRBV15 and TRBJ2-7, reads DAMVIQNPRYQVTQFGKPVTLSCSQTLNHNVMYWYQQKSSQAPKLLFHYYDKDFNNEADTPDNFQSRRPNTSFCFLDIRSPGLGDTAMYLCATSRGGGSSYEQYFGPGTRLTVT.

As DNA, the CDR3 is TGTGCCAGCTCACCAGGTTTGGGAGGTAATGAAAAACTGTTTTTT. Translated: CASSPGLGGNEKLFF. The chain joins TRBV18 to TRBJ1-4; D is unclear. V lost 2 bases to trimming and J lost 4 bases, with 11 bases between them. The CDR3 runs to 15 residues. Germline values: CDR1 KGHSH, CDR2 LQKENI. The variable domain in full, completed from reference TRBV18 and TRBJ1-4, reads NAGVMQNPRHLVRRRGQEARLRCSPMKGHSHVYWYRQLPEEGLKFMVYLQKENIIDESGMPKERFSAEFPKEGPSILRIQQVVRGDSAAYFCASSPGLGGNEKLFFGSGTQLSVL.

The chain is built from TRBV2 and TRBJ2-7; D possibly corresponds to TRBD2 (6 bases). V was trimmed by 6 bases and J by 0 bases, leaving 12 bases between them. CDR1 is SNHLY and CDR2 is FYNNEI in the germline V gene. The CDR3 has 14 residues. The CDR3 DNA sequence: TGTGCCAGCAGCTGGTCCGGGGGCTCCTACGAGCAGTACTTC. Its translation: CASSWSGGSYEQYF.

V usage is TRBV30 and J usage is TRBJ2-7, with 9 positions matching TRBD2. After removal of 3 bases from V and 6 bases from J, the junction contained 3 bases not matched to a gene. The CDR3 runs to 12 residues. Germline lookup yields CDR1 GTSNPN and CDR2 SVGIG (reference sequence). CDR3 nucleotide sequence: TGTGCCTGGAGCCGCGGGAGGGGCGAGCAGTACTTC. Residues: CAWSRGRGEQYF.

V gene TRBV5-4 combines with J gene TRBJ1-2; maybe TRBD1 (5 bases). Trimming removed 0 bases from V and 6 bases from J, with 21 bases in between. The CDR3 runs 17 residues. Looked up from germline, CDR1 is SGHNT and CDR2 is YYREEE (reference sequence). The chain's CDR3 is CASSLVGQGTLSDGYTF. CDR3 DNA: TGTGCCAGCAGCTTGGTGGGCCAGGGAACGTTATCGGATGGCTACACCTTC.

The chain recombines TRBV7-8 with TRBJ2-5; 7 bases map to TRBD2. V shed 7 bases, J shed 9 bases, and the junction held 20 bases outside the gene matches. Germline CDR1 is SGHVS and CDR2 is FQNEAQ. This CDR3 comprises 16 residues. The CDR3 reads CASIPGGTQIKEAQYF. CDR3 nucleotide sequence: TGTGCCAGCATTCCCGGGGGGACCCAAATCAAGGAGGCCCAGTACTTC. The full variable domain, in which reference TRBV7-8 and TRBJ2-5 provide the parts outside the CDR3, is GAGVSQSPRYKVAKRGQDVALRCDPISGHVSLFWYQQALGQGPEFLTYFQNEAQLDKSGLPSDRFFAERPEGSVSTLKIQRTQQEDSAVYLCASIPGGTQIKEAQYFGPGTRLLVL.

J is TRBJ2-5 and V is TRBV18; TRBD2 is a possible D gene (6 bases). Germline values: CDR1 KGHSH, CDR2 LQKENI. The CDR3 length is 15 residues. V lost 2 bases and J 3 bases, leaving 13 bases between the germline ends. Here the CDR3 reads CASSPREVRKETQYF. CDR3 bases: TGTGCCAGCTCACCAAGGGAGGTCCGCAAAGAGACCCAGTACTTC.

The rearrangement joins TRBV29-1 to TRBJ1-1, with 7 bases that match TRBD1. Germline CDR1 reads SQVTM; CDR2 reads ANQGSEA. This CDR3 has 12 amino acids. With V trimmed by 7 bases and J by 11 bases, 13 bases remained unmatched. CDR3 amino acids: CSATEQGLWAFF. CDR3 DNA: TGCAGCGCTACCGAACAGGGGTTGTGGGCTTTCTTT.

DNA of the CDR3: TGCGCCAGCAGCTTGGGCGGGGGCCCTGGAAACACCATATATTTT. Translating it yields CASSLGGGPGNTIYF. The chain couples TRBV5-1 to TRBJ1-3, with a tentative D call TRBD1 (6 bases). Per the germline V gene, CDR1 is SGHRS and CDR2 is YFSETQ. The CDR3 extends over 15 amino acids. The V and J ends lost 0 bases and 2 bases respectively, with 9 bases between them.

This clone was found a few times. This chain joins TRBV29-1 and TRBJ1-2, with D possibly being TRBD1 (6 bases). Germline V gene sequence: CDR1 SQVTM, CDR2 ANQGSEA. Trimming cost V 4 bases and J 4 bases, with 16 bases left between them. This CDR3 region has 14 residues. CDR3 in amino acids: CSVAGGGGFYGYTF. The CDR3 DNA reads TGCAGCGTTGCCGGCGGGGGGGGCTTCTATGGCTACACCTTC.

The chain combines TRBV14 with TRBJ2-7; 11 bases agree with TRBD1. Trimming took 2 bases from V and 6 from J; bases not matched to a gene: 3. Germline V gives CDR1 SGHDN, CDR2 FVKESK. The CDR3 is made up of 14 amino acids. CDR3 nucleotide sequence: TGTGCCAGCAGCCAAACCGGGACAGGGGGCGAGCAGTACTTC. Translating gives CASSQTGTGGEQYF.

This chain connects TRBV7-9 to TRBJ2-7; a weak D match, TRBD2 (5 bases). This CDR3 has 13 amino acids. The V gene lost 5 bases and the J gene lost 7 bases, with 15 bases spanning the gap. CDR1 is SEHNR and CDR2 is FQNEAQ in the germline V gene (reference sequence). The CDR3 region has the DNA TGTGCCAGCAGCGTGCATAATGCGGGTGAGCAGTACTTC. It codes for CASSVHNAGEQYF.

V and J are TRBV19 and TRBJ2-5; 11 bases match TRBD2. CDR1 is LNHDA and CDR2 is SQIVND in the germline V gene (reference sequence). The CDR3 sequence is 15 residues long. The V and J ends lost 6 bases and 0 bases, in that order; junction bases with no gene match: 3. The CDR3 loop reads CASSASGRYQETQYF. The CDR3 DNA reads as TGTGCCAGTAGCGCTAGCGGGAGGTACCAAGAGACCCAGTACTTC.

The gene calls are TRBV30 and TRBJ1-1, with TRBD1 matching over 9 bases. The CDR3 is 14 residues long. Trimming cost V 3 bases and J 5 bases; bases outside gene matches: 7. The germline CDR1 and CDR2 sequences are GTSNPN and SVGIG (reference sequence). CDR3 DNA sequence: TGTGCCTGGAGCAGGGACAGGGTGGCGACTGAAGCTTTCTTT. Protein: CAWSRDRVATEAFF.

CDR3 DNA: TGTGCCAGCAGAGCCCTAGCCCCCTATCCCGGGGGGGCGGTTACGCAGTATTTT. As protein: CASRALAPYPGGAVTQYF. The chain employs TRBV7-9 and TRBJ2-3; 8 nucleotides align to TRBD2. CDR1 is SEHNR and CDR2 is FQNEAQ in the germline V gene (reference sequence). This CDR3 comprises 18 residues. Trimming removed 6 bases from V and 8 bases from J; junction bases left unmatched: 22.

The CDR3 DNA reads TGTGCCTGGACTTACGCCCGGGATTCACCCCTCCACTTT. This encodes CAWTYARDSPLHF. The chain couples TRBV30 to TRBJ1-6; D gene ambiguous. V was shortened by 4 bases and J by 8 bases, with 12 bases between the two germline ends. Germline loops: CDR1 GTSNPN, CDR2 SVGIG (reference sequence). CDR3 size: 13 residues. Full variable domain (missing parts from reference TRBV30 and TRBJ1-6): SQTIHQWPATLVQPVGSPLSLECTVEGTSNPNLYWYRQAAGRGLQLLFYSVGIGQISSEVPQNLSASRPQDRQFILSSKKLLLSDSGFYLCAWTYARDSPLHFGNGTRLTVT.

The chain has TRBV11-2 and TRBJ2-1, with 8 nucleotides matching TRBD2. The CDR3 runs 15 residues. Germline V gives CDR1 SGHAT, CDR2 FQNNGV. V dropped 1 base and J dropped 4; count of bases not matched to a gene: 3. CDR3 sequence: CASSLAGTSYNEQFF. The CDR3 region has the DNA TGTGCCAGCAGCTTAGCTGGGACTAGTTACAATGAGCAGTTCTTC.

The table lists this clone with a count of one. The gene calls are TRBV18 and TRBJ1-1, with D uncertain. V lost 4 bases and J lost 5, with 17 bases in between. This CDR3 region has 15 residues. Per germline, CDR1 KGHSH and CDR2 LQKENI. The CDR3 loop is CASSLGGRRNTEAFF. The CDR3 DNA reads TGTGCCAGCTCACTGGGAGGGAGGAGGAATACTGAAGCTTTCTTT.

The chain joins TRBV5-5 to TRBJ2-5; no reliable D call. The CDR3 has 11 residues. Per the germline V gene, CDR1 is SGHKS and CDR2 is YYEKEE (reference sequence). V was cut by 4 bases and J by 5 bases, with 6 bases left in between. CDR3 coding DNA: TGTGCCAGCAGCCTACGCGAGACCCAGTACTTC. This translates into CASSLRETQYF. The full variable domain, in which reference TRBV5-5 and TRBJ2-5 provide the parts outside the CDR3, is DAGVTQSPTHLIKTRGQQVTLRCSPISGHKSVSWYQQVLGQGPQFIFQYYEKEERGRGNFPDRFSARQFPNYSSELNVNALLLGDSALYLCASSLRETQYFGPGTRLLVL.

This CDR3 reads CASSIVRSHQQHF. The CDR3 DNA sequence: TGTGCCAGTAGTATAGTTCGTTCCCACCAGCAGCATTTT. The V and J genes are TRBV19 and TRBJ1-5; D is ambiguous. Trimming left V 1 base short and J 13 bases short, with 14 bases between. CDR3 length: 13 amino acids. Germline V gene data show CDR1 as LNHDA and CDR2 as SQIVND (reference sequence). The complete variable domain, with remaining parts taken from reference TRBV19 and TRBJ1-5, reads DGGITQSPKYLFRKEGQNVTLSCEQNLNHDAMYWYRQDPGQGLRLIYYSQIVNDFQKGDIAEGYSVSREKKESFPLTVTSAQKNPTAFYLCASSIVRSHQQHFGDGTRLSIL.

The rearrangement joins TRBV3-1 (or the pseudogene TRBV3-2) to TRBJ2-1; perhaps TRBD1 as D (7 bases). Trimming shortened V by 2 bases and J by 9 bases, and 11 bases separated the two germline ends. This CDR3 is built from 13 residues. The germline V gene encodes CDR1 LGHDT and CDR2 YNNKEL (reference sequence). This CDR3 reads CASSQQGGSEQFF. The CDR3 region has the DNA TGTGCCAGCAGCCAACAGGGGGGCAGTGAGCAGTTCTTC.

The chain is built from TRBV18 and TRBJ2-7; the match to TRBD2 covers 8 bases. CDR1 is KGHSH, CDR2 LQKENI, per germline. V shed 4 bases, J shed 2 bases, and the junction held 13 bases outside the gene matches. The CDR3 runs to 17 residues. In DNA form, the CDR3 reads TGTGCCAGCTCACGGGGGGTGAGCGGGAGTTTCCCCTACGAGCAGTACTTC. Its translation is CASSRGVSGSFPYEQYF. Variable domain in full (rest from reference TRBV18 and TRBJ2-7): NAGVMQNPRHLVRRRGQEARLRCSPMKGHSHVYWYRQLPEEGLKFMVYLQKENIIDESGMPKERFSAEFPKEGPSILRIQQVVRGDSAAYFCASSRGVSGSFPYEQYFGPGTRLTVT.

With respect to this clone: The sample holds other DNA sequences that translate to the same CDR3. The rearrangement joins TRBV2 to TRBJ1-2; 9 positions agree with TRBD1. The V gene's germline CDR1 is SNHLY and CDR2 FYNNEI. The trim removed 4 bases at V and 5 bases at J, leaving 5 bases unmatched. The length of the CDR3 is 14 residues. The CDR3 DNA is TGTGCCAGCAGTGTTGGGACAGGGACTTATGGCTACACCTTC. It encodes CASSVGTGTYGYTF.